This entry lists 13 T cell receptor beta chains sequenced from one sample in a study of blood T cell repertoires in COVID-19 (dated by TCRdb to the early 2020s). Receptor amplification or capture employed the immunoSEQ multiplex PCR assay. The table was pulled from immuneACCESS by TCRdb, which kept in-frame rearrangements only. Such tables lose some clones; where checked, under half of the loss comes from unresolved V genes, and the rest has no known cause. This sample gives tens of thousands of clones in total; over 65% of them show up just once. The leading ten clones occupy approximately 15% of the sample. Material: peripheral blood. These receptor sequences come from a man in his sixties with COVID-19, enrolled during active disease.

The gene calls are TRBV19 and TRBJ1-6; no firm D call. The CDR3 consists of 15 residues. Germline CDR1 LNHDA, CDR2 SQIVND (reference sequence). The V gene lost 3 bases and the J gene lost 7 bases, with 13 bases spanning the gap. CDR3 nucleotide sequence: TGTGCCAGTAGTATTATAGGTCAGAGGAATTCACCCCTCCACTTT. This gives the protein CASSIIGQRNSPLHF.

This clone was recorded once. The chain uses TRBV7-9 and TRBJ1-1; no reliable D call. CDR1 is SEHNR and CDR2 is FQNEAQ in the germline V gene (reference sequence). CDR3 size: 16 residues. Trimming shortened V by 1 base and J by 1 base, and 13 bases separated the two germline ends. The CDR3 reads CASSLEGEGRNTEAFF. In DNA, the CDR3 is TGTGCCAGCAGCTTAGAGGGCGAGGGAAGGAACACTGAAGCTTTCTTT.

This rearrangement joins TRBV10-3 to TRBJ1-2, with a weak D call TRBD1 (5 bases). The CDR3 consists of 13 residues. The V and J ends lost 8 bases and 4 bases respectively, with 14 bases between them. Germline V gene sequence: CDR1 ENHRY, CDR2 SYGVKD. DNA for the CDR3: TGTGCCATCGGCGCGGGACTGACCTATGGCTACACCTTC. Translated, it gives CAIGAGLTYGYTF.

The CDR3 region has the DNA TGCAGCACGAGGACAGGGGAAGCTTTCTTT. It translates to CSTRTGEAFF. The chain carries TRBV29-1 and TRBJ1-1; 8 nucleotides agree with TRBD1. CDR1 and CDR2 (germline): SQVTM, ANQGSEA. The CDR3 runs to 10 residues. J was trimmed by 8 bases and V by 8 bases; bases with no gene match: 4.

The CDR3 sequence: CASSQGLLVAETQYF. CDR3 bases: TGTGCCAGCAGCCAAGGACTTCTGGTTGCAGAGACCCAGTACTTC. The chain employs TRBV14 and TRBJ2-5; D ambiguous. Trimming cost V 1 base and J 4 bases, with 13 bases left between them. Germline values: CDR1 SGHDN, CDR2 FVKESK. The CDR3 loop spans 15 amino acids.

V usage is TRBV10-3 and J usage is TRBJ1-4, with 10 bases lining up with TRBD1. Germline CDR1 ENHRY, CDR2 SYGVKD. The CDR3 is 14 residues long. V was pared by 3 bases and J by 7 bases, with 2 bases of the junction left unmatched. CDR3 bases: TGTGCCATCAGTGACCGGGACAGGGGTGAAAAACTGTTTTTT. This translates into CAISDRDRGEKLFF.

The count of this clone is one. The chain is built from TRBV2 and TRBJ2-1; 9 bases are a match to TRBD1. Trimming cost V 5 bases and J 7 bases; bases outside gene matches: 12. The CDR3 is 16 residues long. Germline CDR1 is SNHLY and CDR2 is FYNNEI. The CDR3 is CASSRTGGWLSNEQFF. CDR3 coding DNA: TGTGCCAGCAGTCGTACAGGGGGCTGGTTATCGAATGAGCAGTTCTTC.

The rearrangement joins TRBV5-1 to TRBJ2-5; tentatively, D is TRBD1 (6 bases). Germline lookup yields CDR1 SGHRS and CDR2 YFSETQ. CDR3 size: 14 residues. The V and J ends lost 0 bases and 1 base respectively, with 7 bases between them. The CDR3 reads CASSLAQGQETQYF. The DNA of the CDR3 is TGCGCCAGCAGCTTGGCACAGGGCCAAGAGACCCAGTACTTC.

Only one count was recorded for this clone. This chain links TRBV29-1 with TRBJ2-1; D possibly corresponds to TRBD2 (5 bases). Trimming took off 3 bases at V and 4 bases at J, with 10 bases between the two ends. The CDR3 runs 13 residues. Germline CDR1 SQVTM, CDR2 ANQGSEA. The CDR3 sequence: CSVDVSAYNEQFF. For the CDR3, the DNA is TGCAGCGTTGATGTTAGCGCATACAATGAGCAGTTCTTC.

The CDR3 sequence is CASRVSAAQGYTF. The CDR3 region has the DNA TGTGCCAGCAGGGTCTCCGCGGCTCAGGGCTACACCTTC. The chain combines TRBV6-5 with TRBJ1-2; D call uncertain. The CDR3 spans 13 residues. V was pared by 6 bases and J by 8 bases, with 16 bases between. The V gene's germline CDR1 is MNHEY and CDR2 SVGAGI.

The J gene is TRBJ2-6, the V gene TRBV10-3; unclear D gene. The V end was cut by 3 bases, the J end by 0 bases, with 3 bases between. The CDR3 has 14 residues. Per germline, CDR1 ENHRY and CDR2 SYGVKD. The CDR3 nucleotides read TGTGCCATCAGTGACAGCTCTGGGGCCAACGTCCTGACTTTC. This gives the protein CAISDSSGANVLTF.

The chain employs TRBV5-5 and TRBJ1-5; maybe TRBD1 (5 bases). Germline values: CDR1 SGHKS, CDR2 YYEKEE (reference sequence). Trimming took 0 bases from V and 6 from J, leaving 10 bases between them. CDR3 length: 14 amino acids. CDR3 sequence (DNA): TGTGCCAGCAGCTTGGGGGGCAGCTTTCAGCCCCAGCATTTT. This encodes CASSLGGSFQPQHF.

This clone has just one count. The genes are TRBV28 and TRBJ1-1, with D uncertain. Germline V gene sequence: CDR1 MDHEN, CDR2 SYDVKM. V gave up 8 bases and J gave up 14 bases, with 24 bases separating them. The CDR3 loop spans 13 amino acids. CDR3 nucleotides: TGTGCCAGCGGAACCCCTGGGCCGTCCTTCCCCTTCTTT. It encodes CASGTPGPSFPFF.